This TCR beta chain was identified during a study of T cells in localized non-small cell lung cancer. This CDR3 comprises 16 residues. Looked up from germline, CDR1 is SGDLS and CDR2 is YYNGEE. The V segment lost 3 bases and the J segment 3 bases; nucleotides outside the gene matches: 5. The table came from immunoSEQ multiplex PCR; TCRdb's copy has only in-frame clones and leaves some out. The table lists 2,000 to 3,000 clones, more than 25% of them singletons. The chain carries TRBV9 and TRBJ2-7; 14 nucleotides line up with TRBD2. The source of this sequence is a woman between 35 and 70 years old with stage II squamous cell lung carcinoma. The material sequenced was normal lung tissue next to the tumor, taken before any cancer treatment. CDR3 DNA sequence: TGTGCCAGCAGCGCTGGACTAGCGGGAGGCCTCTACGAGCAGTACTTC. Translating gives CASSAGLAGGLYEQYF. Using reference TRBV9 and TRBJ2-7 for the parts outside the CDR3, the full variable domain is DSGVTQTPKHLITATGQRVTLRCSPRSGDLSVYWYQQSLDQGLQFLIQYYNGEERAKGNILERFSAQQFPDLHSELNLSSLELGDSALYFCASSAGLAGGLYEQYFGPGTRLTVT.